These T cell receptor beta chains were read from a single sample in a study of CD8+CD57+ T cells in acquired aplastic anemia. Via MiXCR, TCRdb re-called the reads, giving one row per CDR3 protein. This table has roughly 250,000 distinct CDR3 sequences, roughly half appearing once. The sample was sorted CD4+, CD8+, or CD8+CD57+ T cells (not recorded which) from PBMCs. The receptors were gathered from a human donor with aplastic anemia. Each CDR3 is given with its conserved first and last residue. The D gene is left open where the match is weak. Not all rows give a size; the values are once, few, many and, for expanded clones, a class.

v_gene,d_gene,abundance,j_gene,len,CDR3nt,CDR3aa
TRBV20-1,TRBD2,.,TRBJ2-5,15,TGCAGTGCTAGAGAACTGCTAGCGGGGGAAGAGACCCAGTACTTC,CSARELLAGEETQYF
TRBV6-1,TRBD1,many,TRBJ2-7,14,TGTGCCAGCCAAACCACCGGGACAGACTACGAGCAGTACTTC,CASQTTGTDYEQYF
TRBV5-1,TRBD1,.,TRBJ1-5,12,TGCGCCAGCAGCTATCAGGGGGGGCCCCAGCATTTT,CASSYQGGPQHF
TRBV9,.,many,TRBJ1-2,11,TGTGCCAGCAGCACAGACTCTGGCTACACCTTC,CASSTDSGYTF
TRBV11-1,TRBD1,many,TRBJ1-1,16,TGTGCCAGCAGCTTAAATGGTGACAGGGGGTATTCTGAAGCTTTCTTT,CASSLNGDRGYSEAFF
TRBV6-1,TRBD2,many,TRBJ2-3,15,TGTGCCAGCAGGGGCACTAGCGGGGGCACAGATACGCAGTATTTT,CASRGTSGGTDTQYF
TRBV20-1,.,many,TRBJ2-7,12,TGCAGTGCTAGAGTTCAAGACTACGAGCAGTACTTC,CSARVQDYEQYF
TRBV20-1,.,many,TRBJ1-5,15,TGCAGTGCTAGATCCCCCCCGGATACCAATCAGCCCCAGCATTTT,CSARSPPDTNQPQHF
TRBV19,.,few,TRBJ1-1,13,TGTGCCAGTAGTCCCAAGCTGAACACTGAAGCTTTCTTT,CASSPKLNTEAFF
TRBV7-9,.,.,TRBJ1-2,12,TGTGCCAGCAGCTTAACCGAAAGGGGCTACACCTTC,CASSLTERGYTF
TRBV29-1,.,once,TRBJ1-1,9,TGCAGCGTTGACACCGGGGCTTTCTTT,CSVDTGAFF
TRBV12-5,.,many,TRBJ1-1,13,TGTGCTAGTGGGGGATCGATGAACACTGAAGCTTTCTTT,CASGGSMNTEAFF
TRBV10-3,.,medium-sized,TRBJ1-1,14,TGTGCCACCACCGGGACCGATAAGAACACTGAAGCTTTCTTT,CATTGTDKNTEAFF
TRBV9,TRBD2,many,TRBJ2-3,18,TGTGCCAGCAGCGCTACTAGCGTTAAGGAATTTGGCACAGATACGCAGTATTTT,CASSATSVKEFGTDTQYF
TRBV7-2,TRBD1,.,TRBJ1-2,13,TGTGCCAGCAGCCGTTCGACAGGGAACGGCTACACCTTC,CASSRSTGNGYTF
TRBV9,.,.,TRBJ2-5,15,TGTGCCAGCGGGGGGGGGGGGGGGGGCGGGGAGACCCAGTACTTC,CASGGGGGGGETQYF
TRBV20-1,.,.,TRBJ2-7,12,TGCAGTGCTCAGGACGGATTCTACGAGCAGTACTTC,CSAQDGFYEQYF
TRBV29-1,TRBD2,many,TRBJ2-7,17,TGCAGCGTTGTGGGACTAGCTGCCCCCTACAGCGCCTACGAGCAGTACTTC,CSVVGLAAPYSAYEQYF
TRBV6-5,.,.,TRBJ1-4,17,TGTGCCAGCAGAGATTCCGGGACGGATTCAACTAATGAAAAACTGTTCTTT,CASRDSGTDSTNEKLFF
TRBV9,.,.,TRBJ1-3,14,TGTGCCAGCAGCGTAGGCTCACCCGGAAACACCATATATTTT,CASSVGSPGNTIYF
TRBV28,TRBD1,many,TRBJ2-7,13,TGTGCCAGCGTGGACAGGCCGGCCTACGAGCAGTACTTC,CASVDRPAYEQYF
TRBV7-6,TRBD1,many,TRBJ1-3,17,TGTGCCAGCAGCCCCGAGGTGGAGGGGGCTGGTGGAAACACCATATATTTT,CASSPEVEGAGGNTIYF